Each of the 20 T cell receptor beta chains below was sequenced from the same sample in a study of blood T cells in healthy people across ages. Then a second PCR, running about 6 to 11 cycles, was carried out with a sample-barcoded 5' primer and a J-beta primer mix. TCRdb re-called the 5' RACE reads through MiXCR, storing one row per CDR3 protein. The sample holds hundreds of thousands of distinct CDR3 sequences; around 36% are singletons and the top ten take 10% to 15%. The sequenced sample consisted of blood. Receptors were obtained from a man younger than 35 in good health.

The rearrangement links TRBV25-1 to TRBJ2-5, with 8 nucleotides matching TRBD2. The J call may be in error: the DNA end matches TRBJ2-7 better. Germline V gives CDR1 MGHDK, CDR2 SYGVNS. The CDR3 is 14 residues long. The CDR3 sequence: CASSVPGGANEQYF. The CDR3 DNA reads TGTGCCAGCAGTGTGCCGGGGGGGGCGAACGAGCAGTACTTC.

V and J are TRBV5-4 and TRBJ1-1; 8 positions agree with TRBD1. V lost 2 bases, J lost 6 bases, and 3 bases stayed unmatched. Looked up from germline, CDR1 is SGHNT and CDR2 is YYREEE (reference sequence). CDR3 length equals 13 residues. The CDR3 bases are TGTGCCAGCAGCTTCCAGGGGGCGGCTGAAGCTTTCTTT. Translated: CASSFQGAAEAFF.

This clonotype was observed a handful of times. The chain employs TRBV19 and TRBJ1-2; 7 bases map to TRBD1. CDR3 length: 12 residues. J lost 4 bases, V lost 9 bases, and 5 bases had no gene match. In germline, CDR1 is LNHDA, CDR2 SQIVND (reference sequence). The CDR3 protein is CASRQGGYGYTF. As DNA, the CDR3 is TGTGCCAGCAGACAGGGCGGCTATGGCTACACCTTC.

J is TRBJ1-1 and V is TRBV4-1; possibly TRBD1 for D (5 bases). The ends were cut back, 0 bases at V and 2 bases at J, with 10 bases in the middle. The CDR3 runs to 15 residues. Germline CDR1 MGHRA, CDR2 YSYEKL. CDR3 region: CASSQEEGLNTEAFF. The CDR3 DNA reads as TGCGCCAGCAGCCAAGAAGAGGGGCTAAACACTGAAGCTTTCTTT.

The CDR3 DNA reads TGCGCCAGCGGAGCGAAGGGACAGGGAAGATACAATGAGCAGTATTTT. Translating gives CASGAKGQGRYNEQYF. V usage is TRBV4-1 and J usage is TRBJ2-3; 9 nucleotides agree with TRBD1. This CDR3 spans 16 amino acids. Losses at the gene ends were 8 bases for V and 11 bases for J; bases not matched to a gene: 20. Germline CDR1 is MGHRA and CDR2 is YSYEKL.

In its sample, this clonotype was seen many times. This chain connects TRBV27 to TRBJ2-7, with 7 bases that match TRBD1. Germline CDR1 is MNHEY and CDR2 is SMNVEV (reference sequence). The ends lost 6 bases at V and 3 bases at J; junction bases unmatched: 8. This CDR3 has 14 residues. The CDR3 loop reads CASRPGQALYEQYF. CDR3 bases: TGTGCCAGCAGACCAGGACAGGCCCTCTACGAGCAGTACTTC.

Concerning this clonotype: With a much larger clone just one base away, this may be a read error. This chain joins TRBV5-4 and TRBJ2-7, with D possibly being TRBD2 (6 bases). The germline V gene encodes CDR1 SGHNT and CDR2 YYREEE (reference sequence). V lost 4 bases to trimming and J lost 7 bases, with 21 bases between them. This CDR3 has 15 amino acids. The CDR3 is CASSPPRWASDEQYF. For the CDR3, the DNA is TGTGCCAGCAGCCCTCCCCGGTGGGCTAGCGATGAGCAGTACTTC.

This clonotype has more than one count but fewer than ten. The genes are TRBV5-6 and TRBJ2-6, with 8 bases fitting TRBD1. The CDR3 loop spans 17 amino acids. With V trimmed by 2 bases and J by 2 bases, 6 bases remained unmatched. Germline values: CDR1 SGHDT, CDR2 YYEEEE. As DNA, the CDR3 is TGTGCCAGCAGCTTTTTCCAGGGGGCCCCTGGGGCCAACGTCCTGACTTTC. Its translation is CASSFFQGAPGANVLTF.

Points on this clonotype: One junction end disagrees with the germline gene, perhaps due to a read error. This chain connects TRBV6-5 to TRBJ2-1, with D hard to call. CDR3 length: 13 residues. Germline V gene sequence: CDR1 MNHEY, CDR2 SVGAGI. The DNA for the CDR3 is TGTGTCAGCAGTCCGGGTCTCTTAGGTGAGCAGTTCTTC. Its protein is CVSSPGLLGEQFF.

This clonotype came up many times. The V call is TRBV7-9, the J call TRBJ2-7; no firm D call. This CDR3 has 13 amino acids. From germline, CDR1 is SEHNR and CDR2 FQNEAQ (reference sequence). V was trimmed by 3 bases and J by 0 bases, leaving 6 bases between them. This CDR3 reads CASSLVSSYEQYF. CDR3 coding DNA: TGTGCCAGCAGCTTGGTCAGCTCCTACGAGCAGTACTTC.

This clonotype was observed a few times. The chain couples TRBV5-1 to TRBJ1-3, with D unclear. Per the germline V gene, CDR1 is SGHRS and CDR2 is YFSETQ. Trimming took 3 bases from V and 0 from J, leaving 10 bases between them. This CDR3 has 15 residues. CDR3 protein: CASSWATGSGNTIYF. CDR3 coding DNA: TGCGCCAGCAGCTGGGCTACGGGCTCTGGAAACACCATATATTTT. Based on the CDR3 plus reference TRBV5-1 and TRBJ1-3, the full variable domain is KAGVTQTPRYLIKTRGQQVTLSCSPISGHRSVSWYQQTPGQGLQFLFEYFSETQRNKGNFPGRFSGRQFSNSRSEMNVSTLELGDSALYLCASSWATGSGNTIYFGEGSWLTVV.

This chain links TRBV19 with TRBJ1-1, with unresolved D. Germline CDR1 and CDR2: LNHDA and SQIVND (reference sequence). The CDR3 runs 14 residues. Trimming shortened V by 6 bases and J by 1 base, and 12 bases separated the two germline ends. CDR3 bases: TGTGCCAGTAGCTACCGGACCGCGAACACTGAAGCTTTCTTT. It encodes CASSYRTANTEAFF.

The rearrangement joins TRBV5-1 to TRBJ2-3; weak D call: TRBD1 (6 bases). The germline CDR1 and CDR2 sequences are SGHRS and YFSETQ. Trimming took 2 bases from V and 2 from J, leaving 18 bases between them. The CDR3 has 17 residues. The CDR3 region is CASSFKTGIRATDTQYF. CDR3 DNA: TGCGCCAGCAGCTTCAAGACAGGTATTCGTGCCACAGATACGCAGTATTTT. Combining the CDR3 with reference TRBV5-1 and TRBJ2-3 gives the whole variable domain KAGVTQTPRYLIKTRGQQVTLSCSPISGHRSVSWYQQTPGQGLQFLFEYFSETQRNKGNFPGRFSGRQFSNSRSEMNVSTLELGDSALYLCASSFKTGIRATDTQYFGPGTRLTVL.

This chain connects TRBV20-1 to TRBJ1-2, with 8 bases that match TRBD1. CDR3 length: 15 residues. The junction had 9 bases not matched to a gene; V was cut back by 3 bases and J by 3 bases. Germline V gene lookup returns CDR1 DFQATT and CDR2 SNEGSKA (reference sequence). The CDR3 region is CSASPPGTGDYGYTF. In nucleotides, the CDR3 is TGCAGTGCTAGCCCCCCCGGGACAGGCGACTATGGCTACACCTTC.

This clonotype was found many times. The rearrangement links TRBV5-1 to TRBJ2-7; 7 nucleotides line up with TRBD1. The CDR3 runs 14 residues. J was trimmed by 7 bases and V by 4 bases; bases with no gene match: 11. Germline lookup yields CDR1 SGHRS and CDR2 YFSETQ. The CDR3 nucleotides are TGCGCCAGCAGCATCCCGGGACAGTTCGTAGAGCAGTACTTC. Translation gives CASSIPGQFVEQYF.

With regard to this clonotype: A read error may be the cause here, since a much bigger clone is one base away. V usage is TRBV25-1 and J usage is TRBJ2-1; D call uncertain. The J call is doubtful: the DNA matches TRBJ2-7 better. The CDR3 spans 16 residues. Germline CDR1 reads MGHDK; CDR2 reads SYGVNS. Here the CDR3 reads CASSDAHWITNNEQYF. As DNA, the CDR3 is TGTGCCAGCAGTGATGCCCACTGGATTACCAACAATGAGCAGTACTTC.

The rearrangement links TRBV20-1 to TRBJ1-5; 7 bases line up with TRBD1. CDR1 and CDR2 (germline): DFQATT, SNEGSKA (reference sequence). This CDR3 has 12 residues. With V trimmed by 6 bases and J by 5 bases, 4 bases remained unmatched. The CDR3 nucleotides are TGCAGTGCCCTCACAGGGGATCAGCCCCAGCATTTT. As protein: CSALTGDQPQHF.

The chain links TRBV5-1 to TRBJ1-1; D may be TRBD1 (6 bases). Looked up from germline, CDR1 is SGHRS and CDR2 is YFSETQ. Trimming cost V 3 bases and J 8 bases, with 14 bases left between them. The CDR3 consists of 13 residues. This chain's CDR3 is CASSWKGGTEAFF. The CDR3 nucleotides read TGCGCCAGCAGCTGGAAAGGCGGGACAGAAGCTTTCTTT.

This clonotype showed up many times. V and J are TRBV7-2 and TRBJ2-1; D call uncertain. CDR1 and CDR2 (germline): SGHTA, FQGNSA. V lost 1 base and J 8 bases, leaving 9 bases between the germline ends. The CDR3 extends over 13 amino acids. The CDR3 spells CASSLDRGDEQFF. CDR3 bases: TGTGCCAGCAGCTTAGATCGTGGGGATGAGCAGTTCTTC. Combining the CDR3 with reference TRBV7-2 and TRBJ2-1 gives the whole variable domain GAGVSQSPSNKVTEKGKDVELRCDPISGHTALYWYRQSLGQGLEFLIYFQGNSAPDKSGLPSDRFSAERTGGSVSTLTIQRTQQEDSAVYLCASSLDRGDEQFFGPGTRLTVL.

The chain recombines TRBV5-1 with TRBJ2-5; possibly TRBD1 or TRBD2 for D (7 bases each). CDR1 SGHRS and CDR2 YFSETQ come from the germline V gene. CDR3 size: 15 residues. V lost 2 bases and J 1 base, leaving 12 bases between the germline ends. CDR3 loop: CASSLQGRVQETQYF. The CDR3 DNA reads TGCGCCAGCAGCTTACAGGGGAGGGTCCAAGAGACCCAGTACTTC.